These 3 T cell receptor beta chains share one sample of origin, sequenced in a study of blood T cell repertoires in COVID-19 (dated by TCRdb to about 2020). Preparation of the library involved the immunoSEQ multiplex PCR assay. As stored in TCRdb, this immuneACCESS dataset retains in-frame rearrangements with V and J assigned. A fraction of the clones does not appear; measured against another copy, unresolved V genes explain less than half of the discrepancy, and the remainder lacks a known reason. This sample gives over 130,000 clones in total; more than 80% of them show up just once. The top ten clonotypes cover approximately 1.6% of the sample. Specimen: PBMCs or T cells enriched from blood (not recorded which). All receptors come from a woman younger than 35 who had been exposed to COVID-19.

This chain joins TRBV6-5 and TRBJ2-7, with a tentative D call TRBD2 (5 bases). V dropped 6 bases and J dropped 0 bases, with 12 bases sitting between them. This CDR3 has 14 residues. Looked up from germline, CDR1 is MNHEY and CDR2 is SVGAGI. CDR3 loop: CASRNSVDSYEQYF. In DNA, the CDR3 is TGTGCCAGCAGGAATAGCGTAGACTCCTACGAGCAGTACTTC.

The V call is TRBV29-1, the J call TRBJ2-7; 14 bases agree with TRBD2. V trimming: 3 bases; J trimming: 6 bases; junction bases outside the gene matches: 7. The CDR3 has 15 amino acids. From germline, CDR1 is SQVTM and CDR2 ANQGSEA. The CDR3 region has the DNA TGCAGCGTTGACGGCGTCGGGACTAGCGGGAGCGAGCAGTACTTC. Its translation: CSVDGVGTSGSEQYF.

The chain employs TRBV28 and TRBJ1-4; tentative D call: TRBD1 (5 bases). The CDR3 extends over 14 amino acids. Germline V gene sequence: CDR1 MDHEN, CDR2 SYDVKM. The ends were cut back, 5 bases at V and 0 bases at J, with 7 bases in the middle. The CDR3 nucleotides are TGTGCCAGCAGTCGGGGGACAACTAATGAAAAACTGTTTTTT. The encoded protein is CASSRGTTNEKLFF.